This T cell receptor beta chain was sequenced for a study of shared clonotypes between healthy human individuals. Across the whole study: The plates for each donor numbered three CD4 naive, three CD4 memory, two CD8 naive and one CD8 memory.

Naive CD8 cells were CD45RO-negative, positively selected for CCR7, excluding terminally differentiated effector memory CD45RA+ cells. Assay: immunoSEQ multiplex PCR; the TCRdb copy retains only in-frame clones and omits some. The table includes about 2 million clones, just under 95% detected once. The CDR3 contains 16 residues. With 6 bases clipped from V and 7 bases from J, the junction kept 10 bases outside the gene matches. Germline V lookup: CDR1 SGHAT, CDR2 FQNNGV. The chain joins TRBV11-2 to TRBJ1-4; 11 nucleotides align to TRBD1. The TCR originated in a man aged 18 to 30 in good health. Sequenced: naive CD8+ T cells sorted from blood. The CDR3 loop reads CASRSGTGGLGEKLFF. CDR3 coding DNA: TGTGCCAGCAGATCGGGGACAGGGGGTCTCGGTGAAAAACTGTTTTTT.